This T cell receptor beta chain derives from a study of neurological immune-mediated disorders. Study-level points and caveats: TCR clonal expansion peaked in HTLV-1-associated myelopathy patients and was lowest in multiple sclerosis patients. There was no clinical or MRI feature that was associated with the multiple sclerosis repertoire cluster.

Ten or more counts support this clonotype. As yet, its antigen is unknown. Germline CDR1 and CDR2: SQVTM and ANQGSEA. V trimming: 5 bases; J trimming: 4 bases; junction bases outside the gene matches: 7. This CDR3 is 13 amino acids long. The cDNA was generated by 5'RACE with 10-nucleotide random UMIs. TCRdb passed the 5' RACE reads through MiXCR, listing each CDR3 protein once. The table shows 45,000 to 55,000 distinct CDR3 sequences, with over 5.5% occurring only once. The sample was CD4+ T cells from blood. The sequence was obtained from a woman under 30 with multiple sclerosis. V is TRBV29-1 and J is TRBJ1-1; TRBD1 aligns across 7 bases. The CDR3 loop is CSVNRGRGTEAFF. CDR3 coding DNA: TGCAGCGTTAACAGGGGAAGGGGCACTGAAGCTTTCTTT.